These 3 T cell receptor beta chains share one sample of origin, sequenced in a study of CD8+CD57+ T cells in acquired aplastic anemia. The patients chosen for sequencing had shown expansion of CD8+CD57+ cells (detected by flow cytometry). Template material for TCR beta VDJ and CDR3 profiling consisted of genomic DNA. TCRdb used MiXCR to reprocess the reads, holding one entry per CDR3 protein. The repertoire includes some 200,000 distinct CDR3 sequences, around half of them detected once, and more than 1.5% sits in the top ten. The sequenced sample was sorted CD4+, CD8+, or CD8+CD57+ T cells (not recorded which) from PBMCs. The receptor set was obtained from a human donor with aplastic anemia.

This clonotype was detected many times. The chain joins TRBV2 to TRBJ2-4, with TRBD1 as a possible D gene (5 bases). V lost 6 bases to trimming and J lost 0 bases, with 12 bases between them. Germline assignment: CDR1 SNHLY and CDR2 FYNNEI. The CDR3 totals 15 residues. CDR3 sequence (DNA): TGTGCCAGCAGGACGGACATTTTAGCCAAAAACATTCAGTACTTC. This encodes CASRTDILAKNIQYF. Using reference TRBV2 and TRBJ2-4 for the parts outside the CDR3, the full variable domain is EPEVTQTPSHQVTQMGQEVILRCVPISNHLYFYWYRQILGQKVEFLVSFYNNEISEKSEIFDDQFSVERPDGSNFTLKIRSTKLEDSAMYFCASRTDILAKNIQYFGAGTRLSVL.

V is TRBV5-4 and J is TRBJ1-2; D perhaps matches TRBD1 (5 bases). The CDR3 loop spans 14 amino acids. V was pared by 3 bases and J by 1 base, with 10 bases between. Germline lookup yields CDR1 SGHNT and CDR2 YYREEE (reference sequence). Here the CDR3 reads CASSYHRGNYGYTF. The CDR3, as DNA: TGTGCCAGCAGCTATCATAGGGGTAACTATGGCTACACCTTC.

This clonotype has ten or more counts. The chain couples TRBV10-3 to TRBJ1-1; perhaps TRBD1 as D (5 bases). This CDR3 is 15 amino acids long. The germline CDR1 and CDR2 sequences are ENHRY and SYGVKD. The V and J ends lost 5 bases and 1 base respectively, with 14 bases between them. CDR3 bases: TGTGCCATCAGTTACGCCGGGACCTCGAACACTGAAGCTTTCTTT. Translation: CAISYAGTSNTEAFF.